This TCR beta chain was retrieved from a study of cytomegalovirus exposure and HLA in healthy donors. Study observations and caveats: In a later analysis, an Asian-associated ancestry cluster reportedly showed fewer N-insertions than the 666-donor mean.

Points on this clone: Its antigen remains unknown.

Healthy bone marrow donors made up the cohort. CDR1 is SGHDT and CDR2 is YYEEEE in the germline V gene. This CDR3 is 15 amino acids long. V was shortened by 2 bases and J by 5 bases, with 14 bases between the two germline ends. PCR employed 60 Vbeta and 13 Jbeta primers. The repertoire was sequenced with immunoSEQ multiplex PCR; TCRdb's copy has only in-frame clones and lacks some. The table includes fewer than 250,000 clones, more than 75% detected once. The chain employs TRBV5-6 and TRBJ2-1, with D possibly matching TRBD2 (6 bases). Material: PBMCs. This sequence was found in a human donor in good health. DNA of the CDR3: TGTGCCAGCAGCTTCGGGACTCCCATTGACAATGAGCAGTTCTTC. Encoded protein: CASSFGTPIDNEQFF.